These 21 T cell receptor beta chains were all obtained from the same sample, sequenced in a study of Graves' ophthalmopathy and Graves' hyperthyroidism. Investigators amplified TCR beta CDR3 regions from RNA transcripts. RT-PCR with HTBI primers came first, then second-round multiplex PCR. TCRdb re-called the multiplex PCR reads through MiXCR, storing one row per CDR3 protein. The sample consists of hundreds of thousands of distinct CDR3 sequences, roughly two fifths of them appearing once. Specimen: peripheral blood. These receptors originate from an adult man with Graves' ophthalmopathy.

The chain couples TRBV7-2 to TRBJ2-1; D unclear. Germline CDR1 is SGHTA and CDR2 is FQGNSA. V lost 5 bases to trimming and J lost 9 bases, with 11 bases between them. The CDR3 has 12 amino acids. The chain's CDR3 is CASSPRWSEQFF. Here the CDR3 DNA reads TGTGCCAGCAGCCCGAGGTGGTCTGAGCAGTTCTTC. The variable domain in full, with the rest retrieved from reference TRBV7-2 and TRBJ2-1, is GAGVSQSPSNKVTEKGKDVELRCDPISGHTALYWYRQSLGQGLEFLIYFQGNSAPDKSGLPSDRFSAERTGGSVSTLTIQRTQQEDSAVYLCASSPRWSEQFFGPGTRLTVL.

The CDR3 sequence is CASSASSLVSGANVLTF. The CDR3 DNA follows: TGTGCCAGCAGCGCCAGCAGCTTGGTTTCTGGGGCCAACGTCCTGACTTTC. V is TRBV9 and J is TRBJ2-6; D call uncertain. The ends were cut back, 3 bases at V and 1 base at J, with 14 bases in the middle. This CDR3 is 17 amino acids long. Per germline, CDR1 SGDLS and CDR2 YYNGEE.

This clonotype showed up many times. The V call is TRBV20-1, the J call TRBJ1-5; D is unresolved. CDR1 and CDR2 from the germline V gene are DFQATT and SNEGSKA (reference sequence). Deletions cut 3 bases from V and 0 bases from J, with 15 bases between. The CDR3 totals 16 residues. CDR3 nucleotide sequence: TGCAGTGCTAGTGAAGGGCGGGGTTATAGCAATCAGCCCCAGCATTTT. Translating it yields CSASEGRGYSNQPQHF.

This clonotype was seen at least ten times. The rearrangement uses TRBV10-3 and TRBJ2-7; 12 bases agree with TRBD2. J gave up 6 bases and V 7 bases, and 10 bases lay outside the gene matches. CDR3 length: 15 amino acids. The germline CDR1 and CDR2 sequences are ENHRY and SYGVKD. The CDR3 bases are TGTGCCATCAACACACCGGGACTAGCGGGCGGCGAGCAGTACTTC. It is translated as CAINTPGLAGGEQYF.

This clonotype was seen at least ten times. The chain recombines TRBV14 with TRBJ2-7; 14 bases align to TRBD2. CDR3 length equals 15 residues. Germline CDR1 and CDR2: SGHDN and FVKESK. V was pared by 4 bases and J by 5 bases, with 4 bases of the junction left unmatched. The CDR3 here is CASSLRLAGGDEQYF. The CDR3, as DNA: TGTGCCAGCAGCCTTCGACTAGCGGGAGGGGACGAGCAGTACTTC.

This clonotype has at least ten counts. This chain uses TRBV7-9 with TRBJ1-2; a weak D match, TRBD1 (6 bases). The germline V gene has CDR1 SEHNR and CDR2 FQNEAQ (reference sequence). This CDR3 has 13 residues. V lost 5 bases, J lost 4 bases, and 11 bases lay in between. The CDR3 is CASSQQGAYGYTF. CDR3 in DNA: TGTGCCAGCAGCCAACAGGGCGCCTATGGCTACACCTTC.

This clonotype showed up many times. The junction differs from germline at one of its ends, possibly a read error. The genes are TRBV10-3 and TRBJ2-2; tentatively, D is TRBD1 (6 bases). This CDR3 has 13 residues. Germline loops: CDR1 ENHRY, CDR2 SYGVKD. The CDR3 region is CASSYRDTGELFF. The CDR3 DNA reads TGTGCCAGCAGTTACAGGGACACCGGGGAGCTGTTTTTT.

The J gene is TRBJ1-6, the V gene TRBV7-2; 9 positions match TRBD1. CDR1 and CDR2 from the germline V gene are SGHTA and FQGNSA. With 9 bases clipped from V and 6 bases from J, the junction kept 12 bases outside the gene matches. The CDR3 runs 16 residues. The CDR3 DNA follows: TGTGCCAGTCACCAGAACCGGGACAGGGTTAATTCACCCCTCCACTTT. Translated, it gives CASHQNRDRVNSPLHF.

CDR3 coding DNA: TGTGCCAGTAGTATAGACAGGACAGGGGGCAGTCGTGGCTACACCTTC. The encoded protein is CASSIDRTGGSRGYTF. This chain links TRBV19 with TRBJ1-2; 11 bases fit TRBD1. The V gene's germline CDR1 is LNHDA and CDR2 SQIVND (reference sequence). J lost 7 bases, V lost 0 bases, and 7 bases had no gene match. CDR3 length: 16 residues.

CDR3 bases: TGTGCCTGGAGTGAACGGGGAGGGGAGCTGTTTTTT. Protein sequence: CAWSERGGELFF. This chain connects TRBV30 to TRBJ2-2; D perhaps matches TRBD2 (5 bases). The CDR3 extends over 12 amino acids. Germline V lookup: CDR1 GTSNPN, CDR2 SVGIG (reference sequence). Trimming left V 1 base short and J 8 bases short, with 8 bases between.

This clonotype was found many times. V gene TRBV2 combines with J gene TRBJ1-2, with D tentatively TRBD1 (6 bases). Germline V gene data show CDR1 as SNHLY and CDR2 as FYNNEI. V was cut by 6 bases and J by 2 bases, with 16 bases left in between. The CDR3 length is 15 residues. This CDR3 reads CASRTRGQSNYGYTF. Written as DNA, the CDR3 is TGTGCCAGCAGGACCAGAGGACAGAGCAACTATGGCTACACCTTC. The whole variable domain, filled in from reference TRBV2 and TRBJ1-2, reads EPEVTQTPSHQVTQMGQEVILRCVPISNHLYFYWYRQILGQKVEFLVSFYNNEISEKSEIFDDQFSVERPDGSNFTLKIRSTKLEDSAMYFCASRTRGQSNYGYTFGSGTRLTVV.

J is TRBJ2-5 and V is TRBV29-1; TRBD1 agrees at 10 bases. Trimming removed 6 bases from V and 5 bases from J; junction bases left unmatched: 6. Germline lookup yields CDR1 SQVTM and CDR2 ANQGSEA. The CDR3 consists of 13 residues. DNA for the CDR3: TGCAGCGTGGGGGGACAGGGGATGGAGACCCAGTACTTC. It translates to CSVGGQGMETQYF.

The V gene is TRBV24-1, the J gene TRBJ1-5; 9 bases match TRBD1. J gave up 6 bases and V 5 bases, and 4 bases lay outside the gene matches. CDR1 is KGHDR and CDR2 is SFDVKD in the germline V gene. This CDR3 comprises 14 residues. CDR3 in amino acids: CATSGRTGAQPQHF. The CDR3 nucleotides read TGTGCCACCAGTGGACGGACAGGGGCTCAGCCCCAGCATTTT.

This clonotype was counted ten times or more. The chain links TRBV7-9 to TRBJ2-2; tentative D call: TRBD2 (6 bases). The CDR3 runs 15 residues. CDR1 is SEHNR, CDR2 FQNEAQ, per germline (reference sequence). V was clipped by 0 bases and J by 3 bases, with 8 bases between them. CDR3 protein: CASSLADYYTGELFF. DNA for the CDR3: TGTGCCAGCAGCTTAGCGGACTATTACACCGGGGAGCTGTTTTTT.

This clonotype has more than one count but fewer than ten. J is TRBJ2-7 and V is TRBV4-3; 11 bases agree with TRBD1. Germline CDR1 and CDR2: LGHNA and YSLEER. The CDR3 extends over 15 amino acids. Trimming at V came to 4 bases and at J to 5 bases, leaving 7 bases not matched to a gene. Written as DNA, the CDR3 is TGCGCCAGCAGCCGTTGGACAGGGGGCAGGGACGAGCAGTACTTC. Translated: CASSRWTGGRDEQYF.

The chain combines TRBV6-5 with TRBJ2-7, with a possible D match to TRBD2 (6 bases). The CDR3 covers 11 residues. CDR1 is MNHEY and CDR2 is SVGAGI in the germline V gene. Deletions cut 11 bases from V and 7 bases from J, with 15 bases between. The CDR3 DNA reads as TGTGCCTCAGGGTCCGGGGGTGAGCAGTACTTC. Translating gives CASGSGGEQYF.

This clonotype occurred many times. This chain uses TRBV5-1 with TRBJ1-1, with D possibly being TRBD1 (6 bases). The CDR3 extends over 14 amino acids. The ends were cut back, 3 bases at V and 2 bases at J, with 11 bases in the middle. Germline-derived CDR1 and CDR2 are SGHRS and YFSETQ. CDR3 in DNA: TGCGCCAGCAGCTGGACAGCCGGAAACACTGAAGCTTTCTTT. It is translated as CASSWTAGNTEAFF.

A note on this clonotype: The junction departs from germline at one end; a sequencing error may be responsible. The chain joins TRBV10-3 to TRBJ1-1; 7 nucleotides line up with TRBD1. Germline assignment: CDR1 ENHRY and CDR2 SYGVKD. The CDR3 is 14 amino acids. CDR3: CAISERQGYTEASF. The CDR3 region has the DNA TGTGCCATCAGCGAGAGACAGGGCTACACTGAAGCTTCCTTT.

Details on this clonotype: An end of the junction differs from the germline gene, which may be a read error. The CDR3 DNA follows: TGTGCCAGCAGTTCACCGGGGCGCCAGCACTTC. Encoded protein: CASSSPGRQHF. V gene TRBV2 combines with J gene TRBJ2-7; D may be TRBD1 or TRBD2 (5 bases each). The CDR3 has 11 amino acids. CDR1 is SNHLY and CDR2 is FYNNEI in the germline V gene.

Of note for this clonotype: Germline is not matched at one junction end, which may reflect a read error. CDR3 DNA: TGTGCCATCAGTGAGACAGGGGAAGCCCTTCAAGAGACCCGGTACTTC. This gives the protein CAISETGEALQETRYF. The chain uses TRBV10-3 and TRBJ2-5; 7 bases match TRBD1. The CDR3 runs 16 residues. Germline assignment: CDR1 ENHRY and CDR2 SYGVKD.

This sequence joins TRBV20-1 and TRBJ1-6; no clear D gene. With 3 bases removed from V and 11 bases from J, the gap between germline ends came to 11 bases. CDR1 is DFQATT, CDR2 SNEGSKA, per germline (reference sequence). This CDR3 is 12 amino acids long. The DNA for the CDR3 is TGCAGTGCTAGCAGTCCGAATCCACCCCTCCACTTT. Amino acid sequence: CSASSPNPPLHF.